The 3 T cell receptor beta chains reported below all come from one sample, sequenced in a study of shared clonotypes between healthy human individuals. Assay: immunoSEQ multiplex PCR; the TCRdb copy retains only in-frame clones and omits some. Of some 2,500,000 clones listed, over 85% are singletons. Sequencing used naive CD4+ T cells from PBMCs. Specified subset: CD45RA+ positively selected. These TCRs come from a man in his late teens or twenties in good health. Some clones in this sample may be carry-over from other donors' samples.

This clone was detected once. The sample carries other DNA sequences with the same CDR3. The chain links TRBV10-3 to TRBJ1-1, with D hard to call. The V end lost 0 bases, the J end lost 4 bases, and 9 bases lay between the germline ends. Germline CDR1 reads ENHRY; CDR2 reads SYGVKD. The CDR3 sequence is 14 residues long. CDR3 DNA sequence: TGTGCCATCAGTGAGTCCCGGGGTTCCACTGAAGCTTTCTTT. Translating gives CAISESRGSTEAFF.

The V call is TRBV11-2, the J call TRBJ2-5; a weak D match, TRBD1 (6 bases). V lost 2 bases and J 7 bases, leaving 20 bases between the germline ends. There are 16 residues in the CDR3. Per the germline V gene, CDR1 is SGHAT and CDR2 is FQNNGV. CDR3 in DNA: TGTGCCAGCAGCTTACAGGGGCTGGGAAACATCGGGACCCAGTACTTC. This encodes CASSLQGLGNIGTQYF.

The chain is built from TRBV6-1 and TRBJ1-2; D possibly corresponds to TRBD1 (6 bases). Looked up from germline, CDR1 is MNHNS and CDR2 is SASEGT. V lost 7 bases and J lost 2, with 14 bases in between. This CDR3 region has 14 residues. CDR3 amino acids: CASTPRGGNYGYTF. CDR3 bases: TGTGCCAGCACCCCACGAGGGGGAAACTATGGCTACACCTTC.